This TCR beta chain emerged from a study of CXCR3-negative and CXCR3-positive naive CD8 T cells (dated by TCRdb to the late 2010s). General notes on the study: In total, roughly 150 million TRB reads were obtained, or roughly 1.5 +/- 0.3 million reads per library. TRBV-TRBJ cluster analysis included naive subsets from roughly 5 donors and memory cells from 3 donors. The diversity and physicochemical repertoire analyses included about a dozen donors pooled from two independent experiments. What the research found in general, with its limitations: Within the same donor, TRBV-TRBJ usage looked similar between naive CXCR3-negative and CXCR3-positive cells, but memory cells had distinct patterns. Surface CD5, linked to self-reactivity in mice, was comparable between naive subsets; TCR interaction strength was therefore also inferred from TRB CDR3 physicochemical properties. Comparably high repertoire diversity was found in both naive subsets, whereas much lower repertoire diversity was found in memory CD8+ T cells. Freshly isolated PBMCs were used for most assays because CXCR3 expression partially decreased after cryopreservation. Compared with CXCR3-negative naive cells, CXCR3-positive naive cells had TRB CDR3s with higher hydrophobicity (lower Kidera factor 4), lower energy, and higher strength and volume indices.

The CDR3 sequence holds 18 residues, the cysteine and phenylalanine included. The DNA sequence is not available. The germline V gene supplies CDR1 LGHNA and CDR2 YSLEER. Each CD8+ T cell subset was flow-sorted in triplicate, and 250,000 to 300,000 cells per subset were placed directly into RLT lysis buffer. To keep memory contaminants out, a stringent definition of naive CD8+ T cells was applied: CD45RO-CCR7+CD27+CD95-. Standard density gradient centrifugation was used to isolate peripheral blood mononuclear cells from buffy coats. A FACSAria III was used to flow-sort naive CD8+ T cells into CXCR3-negative and CXCR3-positive populations. An RNeasy Mini Kit was used to extract total RNA from the sorted cells. Sequencer: NextSeq 550. The Human TCR Profiling Kit (MiLaboratory) was used to prepare UMI-labeled 5' RACE TRB cDNA libraries. cDNA synthesis used the entire amount of extracted RNA, and PCR amplification then used the entire amount of cDNA produced. The libraries were made side by side, with each library going through the same number of PCR cycles. The paper's data handling went like this. With a minimum of two reads required per UMI, MIGEC and MiXCR pulled out about 57,000 +/- 9,900 unique UMI-labeled TRB cDNA molecules from each library. On average, 40,000 +/- 10,000 functional in-frame TRB CDR3 nucleotide clonotypes lacking stop codons were found per library. Diversity metrics, including normalized Shannon-Wiener and Chao1, were computed in VDJtools after downsampling to 5000 UMI-labeled TRB molecules per sample. VDJtools computed clonotype-size-weighted physicochemical properties of the central five CDR3 residues: interaction energy, strength, volume and Kidera factor 4. TCRdb reprocessed the reads, and each CDR3 protein sequence is entered once, without DNA. What appears here as the V and J calls and clone size reflects TCRdb's work, not the paper's. The table held for this sample gives some 50,000 distinct CDR3 sequences. The ten largest account for about 1.6% of the sample.

As regards this clonotype: Its specific antigen is unknown.

Rearrangement joined TRBV4-3 to TRBJ1-1; TCRdb picks TRBD1, but there is no DNA to check that call. Specimen: naive CXCR3- CD8+ T cells from blood. The label giving this sample's cell subset or site can be read as: CD45RO-CCR7+CD27+CD95- naive CD8+ T cells lacking CXCR3 (TNR3-). The receptor was isolated from a human donor in good health. Some clones in this sample may be carry-over from other donors' samples. The CDR3 reads as follows: CASSQDSGTGIMNTEAFF.